This is a list of T cell receptor beta chains from one sample in a study of shared clonotypes between healthy human individuals. Produced via immunoSEQ multiplex PCR; TCRdb's table is partial and in-frame only. Of over a million clones listed, roughly 75% are singletons. Material for sequencing was memory CD4+ T cells sorted from blood. These receptors originate from a man younger than 35 in good health. Both conserved end residues are part of each CDR3. D genes are given only for firm matches. Rows may omit the clone size; those that give it use once, few, many or a size class.

cdr3_aa cdr3_nt clone_size j_call d_call v_call
CASSPLLVTVRNEQFF TGTGCCAGCAGTCCCCTCTTGGTTACCGTGAGGAATGAGCAGTTCTTC - TRBJ2-1 - TRBV27
CASSEKGLGGHNEQFF TGCGCCAGCAGTGAAAAGGGTCTAGGGGGGCACAATGAGCAGTTCTTC many TRBJ2-1 - TRBV10-1
CAWSVRGTGQLSNQPQHF TGTGCCTGGAGTGTACGGGGAACAGGGCAATTGAGCAATCAGCCCCAGCATTTT few TRBJ1-5 - TRBV30
CASSLDGPGNTIYF TGTGCCAGCAGCTTAGATGGGCCTGGAAACACCATATATTTT - TRBJ1-3 - TRBV11-2
CASREYDGELFF TGTGCCAGCAGAGAGTATGACGGGGAGCTGTTTTTT - TRBJ2-2 - TRBV6-6
CASSPNRYNEQFF TGTGCCAGCTCACCGAACCGTTACAATGAGCAGTTCTTC once TRBJ2-1 - TRBV18
CASSAQGMGANVLTF TGTGCCAGTAGTGCCCAGGGTATGGGGGCCAACGTCCTGACTTTC - TRBJ2-6 - TRBV19
CASSRPPGSNEKLFF TGTGCCAGCAGCCGACCCCCGGGCTCGAATGAAAAACTGTTTTTT - TRBJ1-4 - TRBV7-2
CASSLQYDTGELFF TGCGCCAGCAGCTTACAGTATGACACCGGGGAGCTGTTTTTT - TRBJ2-2 - TRBV5-1
CASSPHSRDRASEKLFF TGTGCCAGCAGCCCCCACTCCCGGGACAGGGCTTCCGAAAAACTGTTTTTT - TRBJ1-4 - TRBV21-1
CASSLTRENIQYF TGTGCCAGCAGCTTAACGAGAGAAAACATTCAGTACTTC - TRBJ2-4 - TRBV7-2
CARSLREPDTQYF TGTGCCAGAAGCTTAAGGGAGCCAGATACGCAGTATTTT - TRBJ2-3 - TRBV5-3
CASSPRGMNTEAFF TGTGCCAGCTCACCAAGGGGGATGAACACTGAAGCTTTCTTT - TRBJ1-1 - TRBV18
CASSNGVGYTF TGTGCCAGTAGTAATGGGGTTGGCTACACCTTC - TRBJ1-2 - TRBV19
CASSFQAGGRMGQPQHF TGTGCCAGCAGCTTTCAAGCTGGGGGAAGAATGGGTCAGCCCCAGCATTTT - TRBJ1-5 - TRBV7-2
CASSEGGLVGDEQYF TGTGCCAGCAGCGAGGGGGGTTTAGTCGGAGACGAGCAGTACTTC few TRBJ2-7 - TRBV5-4
CASSERLAGTDTQYF TGTGCCAGCAGTGAAAGGCTAGCGGGGACAGATACGCAGTATTTT - TRBJ2-3 TRBD2 TRBV6-1
CASSRRTSGFYEQYF TGTGCCAGCAGTCGCCGGACTAGCGGTTTCTACGAGCAGTACTTC - TRBJ2-7 TRBD2 TRBV6-5
CASSYEEGPGELFF TGTGCCAGCAGTTACGAGGAGGGGCCCGGGGAGCTGTTTTTT once TRBJ2-2 - TRBV6-5
CATSRETGRGYGYTF TGTGCCACCAGCAGAGAAACAGGGAGGGGCTATGGCTACACCTTC few TRBJ1-2 - TRBV15
CASSEIPQPQHF TGTGCCAGCAGTGAGATTCCTCAGCCCCAGCATTTT - TRBJ1-5 - TRBV6-1
CASRPRTSGSYNEQFF TGTGCCAGCAGACCTCGGACTAGCGGGAGCTACAATGAGCAGTTCTTC - TRBJ2-1 TRBD2 TRBV7-9
CASGYGYTF TGTGCCAGTGGCTATGGCTACACCTTC few TRBJ1-2 - TRBV28